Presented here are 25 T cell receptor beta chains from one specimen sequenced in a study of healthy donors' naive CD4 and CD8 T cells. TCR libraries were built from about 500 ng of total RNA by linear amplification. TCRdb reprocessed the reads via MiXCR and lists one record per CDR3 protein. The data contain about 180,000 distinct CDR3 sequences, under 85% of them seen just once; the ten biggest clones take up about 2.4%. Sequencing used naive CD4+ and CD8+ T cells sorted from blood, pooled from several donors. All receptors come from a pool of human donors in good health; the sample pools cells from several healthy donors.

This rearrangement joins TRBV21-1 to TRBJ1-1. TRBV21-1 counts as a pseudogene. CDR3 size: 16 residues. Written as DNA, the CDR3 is TGTGCCAGCAGCAAATTTACTAGACATACAAACACTGAAGCTTTCTTT. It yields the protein CASSKFTRHTNTEAFF.

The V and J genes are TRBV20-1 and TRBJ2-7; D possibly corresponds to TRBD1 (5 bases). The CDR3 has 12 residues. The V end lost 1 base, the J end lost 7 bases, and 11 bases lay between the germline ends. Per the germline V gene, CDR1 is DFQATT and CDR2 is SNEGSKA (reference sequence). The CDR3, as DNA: TGCAGTGCTAGAGGAGCAGGGTGGGAGCAGTACTTC. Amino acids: CSARGAGWEQYF.

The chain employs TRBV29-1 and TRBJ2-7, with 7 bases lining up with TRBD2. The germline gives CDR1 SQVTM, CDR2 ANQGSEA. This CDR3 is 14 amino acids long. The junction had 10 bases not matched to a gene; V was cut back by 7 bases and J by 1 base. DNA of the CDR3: TGCAGCGCCGTACTAGCGACCAAGTCCTACGAGCAGTACTTC. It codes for CSAVLATKSYEQYF.

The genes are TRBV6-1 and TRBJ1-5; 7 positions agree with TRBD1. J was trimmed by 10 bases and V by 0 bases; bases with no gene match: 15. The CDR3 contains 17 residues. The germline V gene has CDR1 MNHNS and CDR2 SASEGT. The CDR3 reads CASSEALRQGLRIPQHF. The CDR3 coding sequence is TGTGCCAGCAGTGAAGCGCTTCGACAGGGCCTAAGGATCCCCCAGCATTTT.

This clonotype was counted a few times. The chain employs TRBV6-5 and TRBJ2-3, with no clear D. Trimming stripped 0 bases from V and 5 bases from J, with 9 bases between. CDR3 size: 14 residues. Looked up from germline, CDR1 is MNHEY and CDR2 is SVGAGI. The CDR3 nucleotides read TGTGCCAGCAGTTACTCGTACCCAGGAGATACGCAGTATTTT. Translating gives CASSYSYPGDTQYF.

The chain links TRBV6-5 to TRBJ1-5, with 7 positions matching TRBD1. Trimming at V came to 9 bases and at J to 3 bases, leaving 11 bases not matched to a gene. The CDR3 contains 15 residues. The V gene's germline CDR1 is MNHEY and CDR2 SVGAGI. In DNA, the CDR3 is TGTGCCAGTAGTGCCTCGGGACAGATCAATCAGCCCCAGCATTTT. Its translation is CASSASGQINQPQHF.

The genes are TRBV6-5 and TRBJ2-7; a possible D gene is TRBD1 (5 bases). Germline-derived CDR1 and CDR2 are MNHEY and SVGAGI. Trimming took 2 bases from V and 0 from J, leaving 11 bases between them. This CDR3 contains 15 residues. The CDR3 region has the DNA TGTGCCAGCAGTTACGTGGGGCTGCACTCCTACGAGCAGTACTTC. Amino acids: CASSYVGLHSYEQYF.

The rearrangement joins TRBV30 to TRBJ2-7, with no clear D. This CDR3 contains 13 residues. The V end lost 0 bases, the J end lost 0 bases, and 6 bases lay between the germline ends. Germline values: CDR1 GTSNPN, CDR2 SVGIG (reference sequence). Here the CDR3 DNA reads TGTGCCTGGAGTGTGGGAAGCTCCTACGAGCAGTACTTC. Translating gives CAWSVGSSYEQYF.

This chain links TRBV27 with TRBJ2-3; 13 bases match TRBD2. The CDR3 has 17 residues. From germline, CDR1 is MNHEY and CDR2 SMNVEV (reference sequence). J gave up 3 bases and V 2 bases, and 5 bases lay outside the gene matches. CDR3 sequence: CASSLILAGGPTDTQYF. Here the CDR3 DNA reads TGTGCCAGCAGTTTAATACTAGCGGGAGGGCCGACAGATACGCAGTATTTT.

The CDR3, as DNA: TGTGCCAGCCATCGAACGGGGTTATCCTATGGCTACACCTTC. It translates to CASHRTGLSYGYTF. This rearrangement joins TRBV7-9 to TRBJ1-2; D gene unclear. The CDR3 runs to 14 residues. Trimming left V 8 bases short and J 4 bases short, with 17 bases between. Germline CDR1 reads SEHNR; CDR2 reads FQNEAQ (reference sequence).

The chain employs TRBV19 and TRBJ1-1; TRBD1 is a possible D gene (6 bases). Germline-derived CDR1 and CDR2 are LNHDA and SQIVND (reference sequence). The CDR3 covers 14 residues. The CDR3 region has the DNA TGTGCTTCCACCAGGGGAGACATGAACACTGAAGCTTTCTTT. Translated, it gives CASTRGDMNTEAFF.

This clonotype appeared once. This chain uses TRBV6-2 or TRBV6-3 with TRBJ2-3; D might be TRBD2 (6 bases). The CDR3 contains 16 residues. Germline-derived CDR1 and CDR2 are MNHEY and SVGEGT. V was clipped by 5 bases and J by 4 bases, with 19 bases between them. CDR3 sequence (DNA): TGTGCCAGCAGTGAAAGACGGGGGTTAGGACCAGATACGCAGTATTTT. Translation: CASSERRGLGPDTQYF.

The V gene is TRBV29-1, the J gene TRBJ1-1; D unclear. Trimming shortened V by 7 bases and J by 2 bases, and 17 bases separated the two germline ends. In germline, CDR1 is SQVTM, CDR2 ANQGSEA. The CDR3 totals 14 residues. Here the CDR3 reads CSAPLSSFNTEAFF. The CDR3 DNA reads TGCAGCGCCCCGTTAAGCAGCTTCAACACTGAAGCTTTCTTT.

The CDR3 region has the DNA TGTGCCAGCAGTTACCCATCGGACAGGGGGAACACTGAAGCTTTCTTT. Protein product: CASSYPSDRGNTEAFF. This chain joins TRBV6-2 or TRBV6-3 and TRBJ1-1; TRBD1 matches 9 bases. The CDR3 runs to 16 residues. Germline CDR1 reads MNHEY; CDR2 reads SVGEGT. Germline trimming cut 2 bases from V and 1 base from J; bases unmatched to any gene: 5.

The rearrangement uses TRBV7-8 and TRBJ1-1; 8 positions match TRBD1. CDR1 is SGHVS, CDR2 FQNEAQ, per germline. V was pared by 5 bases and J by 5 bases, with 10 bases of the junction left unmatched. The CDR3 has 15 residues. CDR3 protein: CASSPSTGVGTEAFF. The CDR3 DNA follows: TGTGCCAGCAGCCCCTCGACAGGGGTAGGGACTGAAGCTTTCTTT.

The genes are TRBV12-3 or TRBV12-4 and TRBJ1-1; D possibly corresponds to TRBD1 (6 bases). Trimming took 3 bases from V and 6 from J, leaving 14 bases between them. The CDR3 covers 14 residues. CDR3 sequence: CASSFGGVTAEAFF. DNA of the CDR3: TGTGCCAGCAGTTTTGGGGGCGTTACTGCTGAAGCTTTCTTT.

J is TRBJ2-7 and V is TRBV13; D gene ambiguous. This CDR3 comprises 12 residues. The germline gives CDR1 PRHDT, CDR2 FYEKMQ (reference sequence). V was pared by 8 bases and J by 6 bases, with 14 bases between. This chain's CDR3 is CASRASVGEQYF. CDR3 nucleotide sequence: TGTGCCAGCCGTGCCTCGGTTGGCGAGCAGTACTTC.

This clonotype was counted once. CDR3 in amino acids: CASSYQWFNEQFF. The CDR3, as DNA: TGTGCCAGCAGTTACCAGTGGTTCAATGAGCAGTTCTTC. The chain combines TRBV6-2 or TRBV6-3 with TRBJ2-1, with unresolved D. The germline V and J ends were trimmed by 2 bases and 6 bases, with 8 bases remaining between them. The CDR3 length is 13 residues. CDR1 and CDR2 from the germline V gene are MNHEY and SVGEGT.

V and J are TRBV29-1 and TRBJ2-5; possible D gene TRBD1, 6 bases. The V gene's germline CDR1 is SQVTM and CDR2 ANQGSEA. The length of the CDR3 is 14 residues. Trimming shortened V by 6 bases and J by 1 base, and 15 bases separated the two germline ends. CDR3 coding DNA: TGCAGCGTAGTACGTGGGACACGCCAAGAGACCCAGTACTTC. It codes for CSVVRGTRQETQYF.

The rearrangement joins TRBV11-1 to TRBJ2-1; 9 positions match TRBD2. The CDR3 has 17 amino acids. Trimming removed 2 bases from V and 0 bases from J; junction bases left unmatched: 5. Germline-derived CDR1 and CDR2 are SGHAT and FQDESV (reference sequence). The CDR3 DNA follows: TGTGCCAGCAGCTTATACGGACTAGCGAACTCCTACAATGAGCAGTTCTTC. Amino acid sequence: CASSLYGLANSYNEQFF.

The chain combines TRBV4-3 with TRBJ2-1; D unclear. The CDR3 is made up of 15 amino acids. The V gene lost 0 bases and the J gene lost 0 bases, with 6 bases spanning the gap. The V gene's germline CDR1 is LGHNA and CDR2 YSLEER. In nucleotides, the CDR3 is TGCGCCAGCAGCCAAGATCCCAGCTCCTACAATGAGCAGTTCTTC. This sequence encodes CASSQDPSSYNEQFF.

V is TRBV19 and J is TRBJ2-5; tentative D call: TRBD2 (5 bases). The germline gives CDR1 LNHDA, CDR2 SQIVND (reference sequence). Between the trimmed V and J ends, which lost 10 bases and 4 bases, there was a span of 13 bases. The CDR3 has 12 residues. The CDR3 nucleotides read TGTGCCACAATCGGAGGAGGAGAGACCCAGTACTTC. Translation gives CATIGGGETQYF.

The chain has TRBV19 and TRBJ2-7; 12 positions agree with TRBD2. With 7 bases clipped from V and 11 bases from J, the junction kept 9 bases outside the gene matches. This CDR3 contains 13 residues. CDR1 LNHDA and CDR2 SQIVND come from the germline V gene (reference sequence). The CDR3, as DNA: TGTGCCAGTAAAGGACTAGCGGGACAGCGGGAGTACTTC. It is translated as CASKGLAGQREYF.

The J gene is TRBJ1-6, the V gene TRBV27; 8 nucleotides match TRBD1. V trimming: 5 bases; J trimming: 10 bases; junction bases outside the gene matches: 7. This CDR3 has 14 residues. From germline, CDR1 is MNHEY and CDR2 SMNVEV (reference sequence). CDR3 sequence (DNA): TGTGCCAGCAGTCTCGGACAGGGATGGTCACCCCTCCACTTT. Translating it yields CASSLGQGWSPLHF.

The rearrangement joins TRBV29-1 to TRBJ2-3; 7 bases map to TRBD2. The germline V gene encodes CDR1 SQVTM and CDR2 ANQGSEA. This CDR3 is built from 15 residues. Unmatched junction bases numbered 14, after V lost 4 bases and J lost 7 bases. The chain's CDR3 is CSVGGEGTRWNTQYF. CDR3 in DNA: TGCAGCGTTGGCGGGGAGGGGACTCGGTGGAATACGCAGTATTTT.